The 27 T cell receptor beta chains given below trace back to one sample, sequenced in a study of PD-L1 blockade in urothelial cancer. Time point described: pretreatment peripheral blood. Profiled with immunoSEQ multiplex PCR; TCRdb holds only in-frame clones, not every one. The table lists tens of thousands of clones, around 88% of them singletons. The specimen comprised PBMCs, sampled around atezolizumab (anti-PD-L1) treatment. Every receptor here comes from a man in his sixties with urothelial cancer.

The J gene is TRBJ2-7, the V gene TRBV18; 11 positions agree with TRBD1. J lost 3 bases, V lost 3 bases, and 7 bases had no gene match. CDR3 size: 16 residues. Germline loops: CDR1 KGHSH, CDR2 LQKENI. For the CDR3, the DNA is TGTGCCAGCTCACCGGACCTGGGACAGGGGGGCTACGAGCAGTACTTC. Residues: CASSPDLGQGGYEQYF.

The chain has TRBV6-6 and TRBJ1-5; D is perhaps TRBD1 (5 bases). V lost 2 bases and J 4 bases, leaving 12 bases between the germline ends. This CDR3 spans 15 amino acids. CDR1 is MNHNY and CDR2 is SVGAGI in the germline V gene (reference sequence). CDR3 nucleotide sequence: TGTGCCAGCAGTTACGGGGGGGGTTTAAATCAGCCCCAGCATTTT. It codes for CASSYGGGLNQPQHF.

The rearrangement joins TRBV11-3 to TRBJ2-1; perhaps TRBD2 as D (6 bases). CDR3 size: 17 residues. Germline V gene sequence: CDR1 SGHNT, CDR2 YENEEA. Trimming left V 3 bases short and J 0 bases short, with 15 bases between. The CDR3 protein is CASSFGGAPSSYNEQFF. CDR3 coding DNA: TGTGCCAGCAGCTTTGGAGGGGCTCCAAGCTCCTACAATGAGCAGTTCTTC.

The rearrangement joins TRBV5-1 to TRBJ2-5; 7 nucleotides agree with TRBD2. The CDR3 totals 14 residues. V lost 0 bases and J lost 2; bases outside the gene matches: 1. Germline values: CDR1 SGHRS, CDR2 YFSETQ. CDR3 sequence reads: CASSLEAGQETQYF. CDR3 DNA sequence: TGCGCCAGCAGCTTGGAAGCGGGGCAAGAGACCCAGTACTTC.

This sequence joins TRBV7-9 and TRBJ2-2, with 7 positions matching TRBD1. CDR3 size: 17 residues. Germline loops: CDR1 SEHNR, CDR2 FQNEAQ (reference sequence). J lost 3 bases, V lost 6 bases, and 13 bases had no gene match. This CDR3 reads CASSSVPGGRYTGELFF. In DNA form, the CDR3 reads TGTGCCAGCAGTTCCGTTCCAGGGGGTCGCTACACCGGGGAGCTGTTTTTT.

CDR3 coding DNA: TGTGCCTGGAGCATGCCAGGGGGCTATGGCTACACCTTC. Translating it yields CAWSMPGGYGYTF. The rearrangement uses TRBV30 and TRBJ1-2, with TRBD1 matching over 7 bases. The CDR3 has 13 amino acids. Per the germline V gene, CDR1 is GTSNPN and CDR2 is SVGIG (reference sequence). The ends lost 3 bases at V and 4 bases at J; junction bases unmatched: 5. The variable domain in full, with the rest retrieved from reference TRBV30 and TRBJ1-2, is SQTIHQWPATLVQPVGSPLSLECTVEGTSNPNLYWYRQAAGRGLQLLFYSVGIGQISSEVPQNLSASRPQDRQFILSSKKLLLSDSGFYLCAWSMPGGYGYTFGSGTRLTVV.

The chain combines TRBV2 with TRBJ2-1, with TRBD1 identical over 7 bases. The CDR3 covers 14 residues. The V gene's germline CDR1 is SNHLY and CDR2 FYNNEI. V trimming: 6 bases; J trimming: 4 bases; junction bases outside the gene matches: 6. The CDR3 region is CASRGQARYNEQFF. CDR3 nucleotide sequence: TGTGCCAGCAGAGGACAGGCTCGATACAATGAGCAGTTCTTC.

This chain joins TRBV5-1 and TRBJ2-5; D ambiguous. Trimming left V 4 bases short and J 0 bases short, with 13 bases between. This CDR3 is 15 amino acids long. CDR1 is SGHRS, CDR2 YFSETQ, per germline. DNA of the CDR3: TGCGCCAGCAGCGTTACAGAGAACGACCAAGAGACCCAGTACTTC. Its protein product is CASSVTENDQETQYF.

This sequence joins TRBV6-6 and TRBJ1-5; D remains ambiguous. CDR1 and CDR2 (germline): MNHNY, SVGAGI (reference sequence). Between the trimmed V and J ends, which lost 5 bases and 3 bases, there was a span of 5 bases. The CDR3 length is 12 residues. This CDR3 is CASSPYNQPQHF. Here the CDR3 DNA reads TGTGCCAGCAGTCCCTACAATCAGCCCCAGCATTTT.

The V call is TRBV9, the J call TRBJ2-2; 8 nucleotides agree with TRBD2. Germline CDR1 SGDLS, CDR2 YYNGEE. The V segment lost 3 bases and the J segment 9 bases; nucleotides outside the gene matches: 4. The length of the CDR3 is 13 residues. The CDR3, as DNA: TGTGCCAGCAGCGCGAGCGGGGGCAGGGAGCTGTTTTTT. Protein: CASSASGGRELFF.

The chain combines TRBV7-2 with TRBJ2-1; D is possibly TRBD2 (6 bases). This CDR3 is built from 12 residues. Looked up from germline, CDR1 is SGHTA and CDR2 is FQGNSA. V dropped 5 bases and J dropped 15 bases, with 17 bases sitting between them. DNA for the CDR3: TGTGCCAGCAGCCCTCCACTAGCTGGGTCGTTCTTC. As protein: CASSPPLAGSFF.

This clone was found once. The chain joins TRBV5-1 to TRBJ1-3; 8 bases are a match to TRBD1. CDR1 and CDR2 from the germline V gene are SGHRS and YFSETQ. V was pared by 3 bases and J by 0 bases, with 2 bases of the junction left unmatched. This CDR3 is 15 amino acids long. The CDR3 protein is CASSSTGGSGNTIYF. The CDR3 DNA is TGCGCCAGCAGCTCCACAGGGGGCTCTGGAAACACCATATATTTT.

The gene calls are TRBV12-2 and TRBJ2-7; no DNA check was done on the table's D call, TRBD2. TRBV12-2 is given as a pseudogene. The CDR3 loop spans 10 amino acids. CDR3 region: CASPLYEQYF. The DNA for the CDR3 is TGTGCAAGCCCCCTTTACGAGCAGTACTTC.

This chain uses TRBV19 with TRBJ2-7; TRBD1 is a possible D gene (6 bases). This CDR3 spans 12 amino acids. Deletions cut 6 bases from V and 3 bases from J, with 9 bases between. Per the germline V gene, CDR1 is LNHDA and CDR2 is SQIVND (reference sequence). The CDR3 DNA is TGTGCCAGTAGCCAAGGGGGCTACGAGCAGTACTTC. Amino acids: CASSQGGYEQYF.

For the CDR3, the DNA is TGTGCCAGCAGCACGCCCGACAGGGCGAGGACTGAAGCTTTCTTT. Protein sequence: CASSTPDRARTEAFF. The chain is built from TRBV5-4 and TRBJ1-1, with 7 nucleotides matching TRBD1. The CDR3 runs to 15 residues. The junction had 11 bases not matched to a gene; V was cut back by 4 bases and J by 5 bases. Germline V gene lookup returns CDR1 SGHNT and CDR2 YYREEE (reference sequence).

The chain has TRBV15 and TRBJ2-2, with a weak D call TRBD2 (6 bases). This CDR3 is 19 amino acids long. From germline, CDR1 is LNHNV and CDR2 YYDKDF (reference sequence). The V end lost 5 bases, the J end lost 8 bases, and 30 bases lay between the germline ends. Written as DNA, the CDR3 is TGTGCCACCAGCGGCTCCGGGACTTTCCACAACGATTTCCCGGGGGAGCTGTTTTTT. It is translated as CATSGSGTFHNDFPGELFF.

Only one count was recorded for this clone. The chain joins TRBV29-1 to TRBJ2-7; D may be TRBD1 (6 bases). The V gene lost 2 bases and the J gene lost 6 bases, with 17 bases spanning the gap. Germline V gives CDR1 SQVTM, CDR2 ANQGSEA. The CDR3 runs to 14 residues. CDR3 region: CSVERAGAPSEQYF. The CDR3 bases are TGCAGCGTTGAAAGGGCAGGGGCCCCAAGCGAGCAGTACTTC.

This clone was recorded only once. The chain carries TRBV5-4 and TRBJ1-2, with a tentative D call TRBD1 (5 bases). CDR3 length: 15 residues. Between the trimmed V and J ends, which lost 0 bases and 4 bases, there was a span of 13 bases. Germline CDR1 is SGHNT and CDR2 is YYREEE (reference sequence). The CDR3 protein is CASSLGQGTSYGYTF. For the CDR3, the DNA is TGTGCCAGCAGCTTGGGGCAGGGAACTTCCTATGGCTACACCTTC.

This sequence joins TRBV19 and TRBJ1-2; 10 bases fit TRBD1. Per germline, CDR1 LNHDA and CDR2 SQIVND (reference sequence). The CDR3 contains 16 residues. V gave up 4 bases and J gave up 5 bases; unmatched junction bases: 10. The CDR3 DNA reads as TGTGCCAGTAGTAACTCAGCCGGGACAGGGGTATATGGCTACACCTTC. Translation gives CASSNSAGTGVYGYTF.

This sequence joins TRBV6-5 and TRBJ2-1; 8 bases align to TRBD2. Germline V CDR1 and CDR2: MNHEY, SVGAGI. The V and J ends lost 6 bases and 6 bases, in that order; junction bases with no gene match: 7. The CDR3 length is 14 residues. CDR3 coding DNA: TGTGCCAGCAGCCTTAGCGGGGCCCGCAATGAGCAGTTCTTC. Its translation is CASSLSGARNEQFF.

The chain combines TRBV7-9 with TRBJ2-7; TRBD1 aligns across 10 bases. This CDR3 has 13 residues. Germline V gene lookup returns CDR1 SEHNR and CDR2 FQNEAQ (reference sequence). Trimming removed 6 bases from V and 3 bases from J; junction bases left unmatched: 2. In DNA, the CDR3 is TGTGCCAGCAGTAGGGACAGGGGCTACGAGCAGTACTTC. This encodes CASSRDRGYEQYF.

The V and J genes are TRBV5-3 and TRBJ1-6; the D is unclear. TRBV5-3 is assigned to the ORF class and has an uncertain function. This CDR3 region has 14 residues. V lost 6 bases to trimming and J lost 8 bases, with 15 bases between them. CDR3: CARTWSGVDSPLHF. The CDR3 region has the DNA TGTGCCAGAACCTGGTCCGGGGTTGATTCACCCCTCCACTTT.

Points on this clone: A junction end diverges from the germline sequence, so it may reflect a read error. The chain joins TRBV30 to TRBJ1-2, with 7 nucleotides matching TRBD1. Germline V CDR1 and CDR2: GTSNPN, SVGIG (reference sequence). CDR3 length: 13 residues. CDR3 sequence: CSGGQGANYGYTF. In DNA form, the CDR3 reads TGCAGCGGCGGGCAGGGGGCTAACTATGGCTACACCTTC. The full variable domain, in which reference TRBV30 and TRBJ1-2 provide the parts outside the CDR3, is SQTIHQWPATLVQPVGSPLSLECTVEGTSNPNLYWYRQAAGRGLQLLFYSVGIGQISSEVPQNLSASRPQDRQFILSSKKLLLSDSGFYLCSGGQGANYGYTFGSGTRLTVV.

J is TRBJ2-7 and V is TRBV5-8, with 7 nucleotides matching TRBD2. CDR3 size: 15 residues. V lost 4 bases, J lost 0 bases, and 7 bases stayed unmatched. From germline, CDR1 is SGHTS and CDR2 YDEGEE. CDR3 loop: CASSHERGGSYEQYF. CDR3 nucleotide sequence: TGTGCCAGCAGCCATGAGCGGGGTGGCTCCTACGAGCAGTACTTC. Together with reference TRBV5-8 and TRBJ2-7, the CDR3 gives the full variable domain: EAGVTQSPTHLIKTRGQQATLRCSPISGHTSVYWYQQALGLGLQFLLWYDEGEERNRGNFPPRFSGRQFPNYSSELNVNALELEDSALYLCASSHERGGSYEQYFGPGTRLTVT.

The chain links TRBV2 to TRBJ2-2; D call uncertain. V dropped 1 base and J dropped 8 bases, with 11 bases sitting between them. The germline V gene encodes CDR1 SNHLY and CDR2 FYNNEI. The CDR3 has 14 amino acids. The CDR3 bases are TGTGCCAGCAGTGAAGAGAGCTTCTCGGGGGAGCTGTTTTTT. It translates to CASSEESFSGELFF.

The chain links TRBV4-2 to TRBJ1-2; tentative D call: TRBD1 (6 bases). The germline V gene encodes CDR1 LGHNA and CDR2 YNFKEQ. CDR3 length equals 16 residues. V was shortened by 0 bases and J by 3 bases, with 14 bases between the two germline ends. The CDR3 spells CASSQEGSGADYGYTF. The CDR3 DNA reads TGTGCCAGCAGCCAAGAGGGGTCAGGGGCCGACTATGGCTACACCTTC.

The rearrangement uses TRBV5-4 and TRBJ1-1; 11 positions match TRBD1. This CDR3 comprises 15 residues. The V gene end was trimmed by 4 bases and the J gene end by 4 bases; junction bases not matched to a gene: 6. Germline CDR1 reads SGHNT; CDR2 reads YYREEE (reference sequence). The CDR3 is CASSGGGTGGTEAFF. Here the CDR3 DNA reads TGTGCCAGCAGCGGGGGAGGGACAGGGGGCACTGAAGCTTTCTTT.